This record looks at one T cell receptor beta chain sequence and its context. The antigen it binds to is not known. Per-base quality was not reported, and no clone a single base away is much larger than it. Trimming costs V 3 bases and J 2 bases, and their ends lie 13 bases apart. CDR1 MNHNS and CDR2 SASEGT are derived from the germline V gene. The CDR3, from cysteine to phenylalanine, totals 16 residues. Here the CDR3 DNA is all that survives: 48 bases in frame from base 1. This specimen belongs to a study of PD-L1 blockade in urothelial cancer (dated by TCRdb to 2015 to 2018). Regarding the study in general: Therapy was started at some point between 2014 and 2016 for all patients, and atezolizumab 1,200 mg was administered intravenously every 3 weeks. Blood samples were analyzed 3 weeks after the start of treatment (second dose) and 6 weeks after the start of treatment. Patients had an ECOG performance status of 0 or 1 and had received between 0 and 3 prior chemotherapy regimens. Progression-free survival longer than 6 months counted as durable clinical benefit, and TCR features were additionally tested against both progression-free and overall survival. About 90% of the roughly 29 patients were males with bladder-origin urothelial cancer, and about 65% of the roughly 30 reported a prior smoking history. Some 30 patients had pretreatment blood TCR-seq, about 25 had at least one posttreatment blood collection, and about 25 had tumor TCR-seq. A median of about 150,000 T cells and roughly 80,000 unique TCRs was obtained from blood samples, and a median clonality of approximately 0.086 was observed. TCR sequencing covered pretreatment tumor samples and matched, serially collected peripheral blood taken before and after atezolizumab treatment. Somatic, immune and clinical correlates of response to PD-L1 blockade with atezolizumab in urothelial cancer were the focus of an exploratory multi-omic analysis. In the same patients, pretreatment tumors underwent whole exome sequencing and RNA sequencing in addition to TCR sequencing. Durable clinical benefit was achieved by nine patients but not by the remaining 20. Summary of the overall study and its limitations: Greater expansion of tumor-associated TCR clones in peripheral blood 3 weeks after the start of treatment was observed in patients with durable benefit (n of about 22, p = 0.022). Small sample size (n ≈ 27) and many exploratory analyses mean the results are intended to be hypothesis-generating. Improved progression-free and overall survival was associated with having pretreatment peripheral blood TCR clonality below the median.

The sample's time point label, decoded: pretreatment peripheral blood. A total of 29 patients with locally advanced or metastatic urothelial carcinoma, treated at Memorial Sloan Kettering on a trial protocol, made up the cohort. Peripheral blood mononuclear cells were collected pretreatment and during treatment, with between 1 and 8 total time points obtained per patient. The Qiagen DNeasy Blood extraction kit was used to purify genomic DNA from total PBMCs and from tumor samples. Collected pretreatment and during treatment, PBMCs were isolated and stored as previously described. Synthetic TCR analog templates were spiked into each PCR to estimate absolute template abundance from read counts. Using the immunoSEQ assay, TCRbeta CDR3 regions were amplified from genomic DNA with bias-controlled V and J gene primers. Sequencing of rearranged TCRbeta segments was done at approximately 20X coverage. The original methods were these. Clustering was used to correct sequencing errors, and CDR3s were annotated against IMGT so that V, D and J genes could be assigned. Downstream analyses used only productive TCRbeta rearrangements and left out out-of-frame or stop-codon sequences. Clonality was calculated as one minus the Shannon entropy normalized by the log of the number of unique productive sequences. Clones differing between time points or between blood and tumor were identified by Fisher's exact test with Benjamini-Hochberg correction at adjusted p below 0.01. Sourced from immuneACCESS, this table was stored by TCRdb with only in-frame sequences that have V and J called. A share of the clones is absent; for the studies checked, an unresolved V gene accounts for under half, and the remainder has no known explanation. That table is the source of V, J and clone size, and D and trimming were worked out from the DNA. The sample records 98,000 or so clones, nearly 90% of which are singletons. 1.6% of the sample comes from the top ten.

The sequencing used PBMCs, collected around atezolizumab (anti-PD-L1) treatment. The chain is assembled from TRBV6-1 and TRBJ2-2; TRBD2 is perhaps the D gene, given 6 matching bases. The clonotype was recovered from a man in his fifties or sixties with urothelial cancer. The DNA reads as follows: TGTGCCAGCAGTGATTGGAGGGGCGCTAACACCGGGGAGCTGTTTTTT. Its amino acids are CASSDWRGANTGELFF.